The clone carrying this T cell receptor (beta chain) was detected a few times. As yet, its antigen is unknown. Study-wide findings and caveats: Tumor-infiltrating Treg TCR alpha and beta sequences overlapped most with tumor naive CD4+ T cells, then blood naive. The larger-cohort validation was restricted to a single TCR beta V-J rearrangement rather than whole repertoires.

TCRdb used MiXCR to reprocess the 5' RACE reads, holding one entry per CDR3 protein. The sample shows a few thousand distinct CDR3 sequences, 50% to 60% of them seen only once. The CDR3 runs 14 residues. Germline-derived CDR1 and CDR2 are MNHNS and SASEGT. The V gene end was trimmed by 5 bases and the J gene end by 3 bases; junction bases not matched to a gene: 2. The source material was naive CD4+ T cells sorted from blood. Described subset: naive CD4+ T cells, CD4+CD45RA+CD25-. This sequence was found in a female donor with breast cancer. The chain recombines TRBV6-1 with TRBJ2-1; TRBD2 matches at 9 bases. The CDR3 sequence is CASSKTSGYNEQFF. The DNA for the CDR3 is TGTGCCAGCAGTAAGACTAGCGGCTACAATGAGCAGTTCTTC.